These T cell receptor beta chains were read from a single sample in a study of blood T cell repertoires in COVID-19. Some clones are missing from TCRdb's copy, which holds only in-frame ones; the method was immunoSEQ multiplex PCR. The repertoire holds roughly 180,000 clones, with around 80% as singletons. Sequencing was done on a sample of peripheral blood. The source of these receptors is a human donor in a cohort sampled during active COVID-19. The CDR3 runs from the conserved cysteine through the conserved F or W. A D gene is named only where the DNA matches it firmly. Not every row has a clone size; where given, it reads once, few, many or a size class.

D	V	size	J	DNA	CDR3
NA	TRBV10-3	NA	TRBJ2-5	TGTGCCATCAGTGGTCCGAGAGAGACCCAGTACTTC	CAISGPRETQYF
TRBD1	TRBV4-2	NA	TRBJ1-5	TGTGCCAGCAGCCAAGGCAGGGGGAGCAATCAGCCCCAGCATTTT	CASSQGRGSNQPQHF
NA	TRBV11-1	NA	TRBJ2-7	TGTGCCAGCAGCTCCGTACTAGGGAGCCCCCTCGAGCAGTACTTC	CASSSVLGSPLEQYF
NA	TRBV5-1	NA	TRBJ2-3	TGCGCCAGCAGCTTCGGGGGACCGGCAGATACGCAGTATTTT	CASSFGGPADTQYF
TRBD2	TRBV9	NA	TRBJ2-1	TGTGCCAGCAGCTCAGCGGGGACCGACTACAATGAGCAGTTCTTC	CASSSAGTDYNEQFF
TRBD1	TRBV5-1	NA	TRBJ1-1	TGCGCCAGCAGCTTAGGGACAGGGACGAACACTGAAGCTTTCTTT	CASSLGTGTNTEAFF
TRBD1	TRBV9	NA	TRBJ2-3	TGTGCCAGCAGCTCTATGACAGGGGGAAGTGATACGCAGTATTTT	CASSSMTGGSDTQYF
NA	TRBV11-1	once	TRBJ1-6	TGTGCCAGCAGCCCTGAGAGCTCCTATAATTCACCCCTCCACTTT	CASSPESSYNSPLHF
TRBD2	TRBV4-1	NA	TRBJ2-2	TGCGCCAGCAGCCCAGCGGGGGGGCGGACCGGGGAGCTGTTTTTT	CASSPAGGRTGELFF
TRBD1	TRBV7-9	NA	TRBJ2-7	TGTGCCAGCAGCTTACTACAGGGGGTCAACGAGCAGTACTTC	CASSLLQGVNEQYF
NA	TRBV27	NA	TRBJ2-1	TGTGCCAGCAGTTTAGTCGGGAGCTCCTACAATGAGCAGTTCTTC	CASSLVGSSYNEQFF
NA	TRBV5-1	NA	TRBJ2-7	TGCGCCAGCAGCGATCGACAGGAAAGCTCCTACGAGCAGTACTTC	CASSDRQESSYEQYF